These T cell receptor beta chains were read from a single sample in a study of T cell responses to AZD1222 COVID-19 vaccine. Sequenced by immunoSEQ multiplex PCR; TCRdb stores in-frame clones only, minus some. The profile shows 80,000 to 100,000 clones, roughly 84% of them singletons. The material was peripheral blood, obtained 28 days after the second AZD1222 dose. These receptors were collected from an adult who received the AZD1222 COVID-19 vaccine. Both conserved end residues are part of each CDR3. D genes are given only for firm matches. Where a row states a size, it is once, few, many or the class of an expanded clone; other rows omit it.

d_gene	v_gene	j_gene	len	abundance	CDR3aa	CDR3nt
-	TRBV5-8	TRBJ2-7	12	-	CASSLQGYEQYF	TGTGCCAGCAGCTTACAGGGCTACGAGCAGTACTTC
TRBD1	TRBV27	TRBJ1-2	13	-	CASSLTGRYGYTF	TGTGCCAGCAGTTTGACAGGGAGGTATGGCTACACCTTC
-	TRBV6-5	TRBJ2-1	12	-	CASSLTYNEQFF	TGTGCCAGCAGCCTAACCTACAATGAGCAGTTCTTC
-	TRBV7-9	TRBJ2-6	17	once	CASSSAEGRAGANVLTF	TGTGCCAGCAGCTCCGCTGAGGGAAGGGCTGGGGCCAACGTCCTGACTTTC
-	TRBV7-9	TRBJ1-6	14	-	CASRERVYDSPLHF	TGTGCCAGCAGGGAGAGGGTATATGATTCACCCCTCCACTTT
-	TRBV11-2	TRBJ2-3	15	-	CASSFSGSFTDTQYF	TGTGCCAGCAGCTTTTCGGGGTCCTTCACAGATACGCAGTATTTT
TRBD2	TRBV30	TRBJ2-1	14	-	CAWSTGLAGGHQFF	TGTGCCTGGTCCACGGGACTAGCGGGGGGCCATCAGTTCTTC
-	TRBV3-1/TRBV3-2	TRBJ2-1	12	-	CASSQGYVVQFF	TGTGCCAGCAGCCAAGGCTACGTGGTGCAGTTCTTC
-	TRBV10-1	TRBJ2-2	17	-	CASSESGARANTGELFF	TGCGCCAGCAGTGAGTCGGGAGCTCGCGCGAACACCGGGGAGCTGTTTTTT
-	TRBV15	TRBJ1-2	14	-	CATTDGGENYGYTF	TGTGCCACTACAGATGGGGGGGAAAACTATGGCTACACCTTC
TRBD1	TRBV2	TRBJ1-2	14	-	CASSPDRNNYGYTF	TGTGCCAGCAGCCCGGACAGGAATAACTATGGCTACACCTTC
-	TRBV6-4	TRBJ1-1	13	-	CASSDSPNTEAFF	TGTGCCAGCAGTGACTCCCCGAACACTGAAGCTTTCTTT
TRBD1	TRBV7-6	TRBJ2-1	15	-	CASSLPRQGGNEQFF	TGTGCCAGCAGCTTACCCCGACAGGGGGGGAATGAGCAGTTCTTC
-	TRBV7-9	TRBJ1-2	15	-	CASSPFMAVAEGYTF	TGTGCCAGCAGCCCATTCATGGCAGTAGCGGAGGGCTACACCTTC
TRBD2	TRBV6-6	TRBJ2-1	16	-	CASSLLAGGGGGEQFF	TGTGCCAGCAGCCTACTAGCGGGAGGTGGGGGGGGTGAGCAGTTCTTC
-	TRBV12-3/TRBV12-4	TRBJ2-1	12	-	CASSHSSYEQFF	TGTGCCAGCAGCCATTCTAGTTATGAGCAGTTCTTC
-	TRBV7-3	TRBJ2-2	14	-	CASSSRAFGGELFF	TGTGCCAGCAGCTCAAGGGCGTTTGGCGGGGAGCTGTTTTTT
TRBD2	TRBV6-2/TRBV6-3	TRBJ2-5	16	-	CASSYIAGGLQETQYF	TGTGCCAGCAGTTATATAGCGGGGGGACTTCAAGAGACCCAGTACTTC
TRBD1	TRBV19	TRBJ2-1	16	once	CASSGPGTGVWDEQFF	TGTGCCAGTAGTGGCCCCGGGACAGGCGTTTGGGATGAGCAGTTCTTC
TRBD2	TRBV7-2	TRBJ2-3	13	-	CASSPGGGDTQYF	TGTGCCAGCAGCCCGGGAGGGGGGGATACGCAGTATTTT
-	TRBV12-3/TRBV12-4	TRBJ1-1	13	once	CASRHREVTEAFF	TGTGCCAGCAGACACAGGGAGGTCACTGAAGCTTTCTTT
TRBD1	TRBV4-1	TRBJ1-1	19	-	CASSQSGGRGRTMWAEAFF	TGCGCCAGCAGCCAATCCGGAGGGAGGGGGCGCACCATGTGGGCTGAAGCTTTCTTT
-	TRBV28	TRBJ2-7	13	-	CASSLSTPYEQYF	TGTGCCAGCAGTTTATCAACCCCCTACGAGCAGTACTTC
-	TRBV24-1	TRBJ2-5	13	-	CATSDPGRETQYF	TGTGCCACCAGTGACCCAGGGCGAGAGACCCAGTACTTC
TRBD2	TRBV29-1	TRBJ2-1	15	-	CSVEDGSSGYNEQFF	TGCAGCGTTGAAGATGGCTCTAGCGGGTACAATGAGCAGTTCTTC
-	TRBV7-2	TRBJ2-1	14	once	CASSSDQGGNEQFF	TGTGCCAGCAGCTCCGACCAGGGGGGCAATGAGCAGTTCTTC
TRBD1	TRBV18	TRBJ1-1	14	-	CASSPPRDREEAFF	TGTGCCAGCTCACCACCGAGGGACAGGGAAGAAGCTTTCTTT
-	TRBV7-9	TRBJ1-4	13	-	CASSLYRPEELFF	TGTGCCAGCAGCTTATACAGACCTGAGGAACTGTTTTTT
-	TRBV30	TRBJ2-7	11	few	CAWSAQYEQYF	TGTGCCTGGAGTGCACAGTACGAGCAGTACTTC
-	TRBV6-5	TRBJ1-2	15	-	CASSSPGPRPYGYTF	TGTGCCAGCAGTTCTCCGGGCCCTAGGCCCTATGGCTACACCTTC
TRBD1	TRBV4-1	TRBJ1-5	14	-	CASSRGTGSQPQHF	TGCGCCAGCAGCCGAGGGACAGGTAGTCAGCCCCAGCATTTT
-	TRBV4-1	TRBJ1-3	15	-	CASSHGEGSGNTIYF	TGCGCCAGCAGCCATGGGGAGGGCTCTGGAAACACCATATATTTT
TRBD2	TRBV5-1	TRBJ2-1	15	-	CASSRTSGSFHEQFF	TGCGCCAGCAGCCGGACTAGCGGGAGCTTCCATGAGCAGTTCTTC
-	TRBV7-8	TRBJ1-2	15	-	CASSLAGSERGGYTF	TGTGCCAGCAGCTTAGCGGGCAGTGAAAGGGGCGGCTACACCTTC
-	TRBV5-1	TRBJ1-1	14	-	CASSLVSTNTEAFF	TGCGCCAGCAGCCTAGTGTCCACGAACACTGAAGCTTTCTTT
-	TRBV27	TRBJ2-3	14	-	CASSLVGAPDTQYF	TGTGCCAGCAGTTTAGTAGGGGCCCCAGATACGCAGTATTTT
-	TRBV28	TRBJ1-1	12	-	CASSLMNTEAFF	TGTGCCAGCAGTCTTATGAACACTGAAGCTTTCTTT
-	TRBV3-1/TRBV3-2	TRBJ1-1	15	-	CASEPGFDSNTEAFF	TGTGCCAGCGAGCCGGGATTCGACAGTAACACTGAAGCTTTCTTT
-	TRBV5-1	TRBJ2-5	14	-	CASSLETGPWDQYF	TGCGCCAGCAGCTTGGAGACGGGCCCCTGGGACCAGTACTTC
TRBD1	TRBV29-1	TRBJ2-2	18	few	CSVVRRPGGANSTGELFF	TGCAGCGTTGTCCGCCGGCCAGGGGGCGCGAATAGCACCGGGGAGCTGTTTTTT
TRBD1	TRBV18	TRBJ1-4	15	-	CASSPRTGQNEKLFF	TGTGCCAGCTCACCCCGGACAGGGCAGAATGAAAAACTGTTTTTT
-	TRBV7-2	TRBJ1-1	15	few	CASSLGAPPNTEAFF	TGTGCCAGCAGCTTAGGAGCCCCCCCGAACACTGAAGCTTTCTTT
-	TRBV6-5	TRBJ1-3	14	-	CAIGGESSGNTIYF	TGTGCCATCGGGGGCGAGAGCTCTGGAAACACCATATATTTT
-	TRBV19	TRBJ1-1	14	-	CASSILGVRPEAFF	TGTGCCAGTAGTATTCTGGGGGTTCGTCCTGAAGCTTTCTTT
TRBD2	TRBV4-1	TRBJ2-1	17	-	CASSHVLADLSYNEQFF	TGCGCCAGCAGCCACGTTCTAGCGGACCTCTCCTACAATGAGCAGTTCTTC
-	TRBV9	TRBJ2-7	13	-	CASSPTLGYEQYF	TGTGCCAGCAGCCCCACCTTAGGCTACGAGCAGTACTTC
TRBD2	TRBV12-3/TRBV12-4	TRBJ2-7	12	-	CASGLAVHEQYF	TGTGCCAGCGGTCTAGCGGTCCACGAGCAGTACTTC
-	TRBV29-1	TRBJ2-2	16	-	CSVEPHPGGNTGELFF	TGCAGCGTTGAACCCCACCCCGGTGGGAACACCGGGGAGCTGTTTTTT
TRBD1	TRBV3-1/TRBV3-2	TRBJ2-2	13	-	CASSRQGAGELFF	TGTGCCAGCAGCAGACAGGGAGCCGGGGAGCTGTTTTTT
-	TRBV2	TRBJ1-5	13	-	CASRGPAHQPQHF	TGTGCCAGCAGGGGCCCGGCACATCAGCCCCAGCATTTT
-	TRBV7-6	TRBJ1-1	17	-	CASSLAPGQTMNTEAFF	TGTGCCAGCAGCTTAGCTCCGGGACAAACCATGAACACTGAAGCTTTCTTT
-	TRBV3-1/TRBV3-2	TRBJ1-5	14	-	CASSQGPNNQPQHF	TGTGCCAGCAGTCAGGGGCCAAACAATCAGCCCCAGCATTTT
-	TRBV11-1	TRBJ1-4	13	few	CASSLESGGKLFF	TGTGCCAGCAGCCTAGAAAGCGGGGGAAAACTGTTTTTT
-	TRBV4-1	TRBJ1-6	16	-	CASRRDTSSYNSPLHF	TGCGCCAGCAGACGGGACACGAGCTCCTATAATTCACCCCTCCACTTT
-	TRBV19	TRBJ1-5	16	few	CASMWGHQDTNQPQHF	TGTGCCAGTATGTGGGGGCATCAAGATACTAATCAGCCCCAGCATTTT
TRBD1	TRBV5-4	TRBJ1-6	16	-	CASSLPGTELNSPLHF	TGTGCCAGCAGCTTACCCGGGACAGAGTTGAATTCACCCCTCCACTTT
TRBD1	TRBV5-1	TRBJ2-5	15	few	CASTRGQGASETQYF	TGCGCCAGCACCCGGGGACAGGGGGCTTCAGAGACCCAGTACTTC
-	TRBV5-4	TRBJ2-1	15	-	CASSLANTNYNEQFF	TGTGCCAGCAGCTTGGCCAATACCAACTACAATGAGCAGTTCTTC
-	TRBV4-2	TRBJ1-6	12	-	CASSQDGSPLHF	TGTGCCAGCAGCCAAGATGGCTCACCCCTCCACTTT